This T cell receptor beta chain comes out of a study of blood T cell repertoires in COVID-19. The wider study: The samples span acute and convalescent COVID-19 from the United States, Italy and Spain.

The protocol was immunoSEQ multiplex PCR, while the TCRdb copy is restricted to in-frame clones and leaves out a portion. The repertoire has over 60,000 clones, around 90% of them found once; the top ten carry approximately 0.49%. V was trimmed by 0 bases and J by 9 bases, leaving 9 bases between them. The CDR3 is 13 residues long. The germline V gene encodes CDR1 SNHLY and CDR2 FYNNEI. Material for sequencing was peripheral blood. The source of this sequence is a man in his forties or fifties with COVID-19, enrolled during active disease. This chain joins TRBV2 and TRBJ1-5; D is unclear. The chain's CDR3 is CASSEAGQRPQHF. For the CDR3, the DNA is TGTGCCAGCAGTGAAGCGGGTCAGCGGCCCCAGCATTTT.